This is a list of T cell receptor beta chains from one sample in a study of CXCR3-negative and CXCR3-positive naive CD8 T cells. TCRdb re-called the 5' RACE reads and catalogs CDR3 proteins one per entry, DNA excluded. The record lists some 47,000 distinct CDR3 sequences, of which the ten most abundant hold around 0.6%. The sequenced sample consisted of naive CXCR3+ CD8+ T cells from blood. These receptors came from a human donor in good health. Some clones in this sample may be carry-over from other donors' samples. Each CDR3 is given with its conserved first and last residue. Fields, in order: V gene, J gene, CDR3 protein.

TRBV29-1	TRBJ2-2	CSVEKKNTGELFF
TRBV10-3	TRBJ2-2	CAIGAGTVTGELFF
TRBV10-3	TRBJ2-1	CAISESTNRLTEQFF
TRBV5-4	TRBJ2-1	CASSDGLAGPSYNEQFF
TRBV20-1	TRBJ2-1	CSARGRAGEEEQFF
TRBV6-6	TRBJ1-2	CASSYSPGGRGYGYTF
TRBV5-1	TRBJ1-1	CASSSPPGGSGTEAFF
TRBV23-1	TRBJ2-1	CASGPGQGIAVEQFF
TRBV25-1	TRBJ2-5	CASSEGYNEETQYF
TRBV28	TRBJ2-5	CASSSTGQGTETQYF
TRBV9	TRBJ2-7	CASSLGTGGTYEQYF
TRBV12-3/TRBV12-4	TRBJ2-1	CASSLLLAYNEQFF
TRBV13	TRBJ2-3	CASSLPGETRVTDTQYF
TRBV29-1	TRBJ2-7	CSALLAGGRPYEQYF
TRBV4-3	TRBJ2-7	CASSQARGVEQYF
TRBV12-3/TRBV12-4	TRBJ2-5	CASTQPYQETQYF
TRBV27	TRBJ2-7	CVIQTGSGEQYF
TRBV5-1	TRBJ2-7	CASSFTGVDEQYF
TRBV19	TRBJ2-7	CASSIDLVYEQYF
TRBV12-3/TRBV12-4	TRBJ1-1	CASSESSGTGLTEAFF
TRBV6-2/TRBV6-3	TRBJ2-1	CASIPSAYTLDEQFF
TRBV29-1	TRBJ2-1	CSVGAGPSYNEQFF
TRBV12-5	TRBJ1-2	CASGGGPWYGYTF
TRBV4-3	TRBJ2-7	CASSQDEPPRGYEQYF
TRBV29-1	TRBJ2-7	CSVRHPSSYEQYF
TRBV15	TRBJ2-3	CATSPTMADTQYF